This T cell receptor (beta chain) was captured by sequencing in a study of control samples from healthy donors and cancer patients. Method: immunoSEQ multiplex PCR; TCRdb's copy keeps in-frame clones and lacks some. The repertoire holds around 68,000 clones, with approximately 80% as singletons. This TCR was recovered from a woman aged 45-65 years with lung cancer. The sequenced sample was PBMCs.

This chain's CDR3 is CASSDSDRDYGYTF. Written as DNA, the CDR3 is TGTGCCAGCAGTGACTCTGACAGGGACTATGGCTACACCTTC. The chain is built from TRBV2 and TRBJ1-2; TRBD1 agrees at 7 bases. CDR3 length: 14 residues. After removal of 3 bases from V and 3 bases from J, the junction contained 4 bases not matched to a gene. Germline values: CDR1 SNHLY, CDR2 FYNNEI.